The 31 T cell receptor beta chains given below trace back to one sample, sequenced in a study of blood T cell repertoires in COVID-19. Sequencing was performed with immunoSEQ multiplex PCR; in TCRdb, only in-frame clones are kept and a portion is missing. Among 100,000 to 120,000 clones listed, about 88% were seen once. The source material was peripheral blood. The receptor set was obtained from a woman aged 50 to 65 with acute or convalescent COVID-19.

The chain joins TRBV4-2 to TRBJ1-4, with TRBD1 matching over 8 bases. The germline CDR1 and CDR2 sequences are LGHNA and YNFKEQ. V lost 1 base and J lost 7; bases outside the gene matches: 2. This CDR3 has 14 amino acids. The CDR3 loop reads CASSQGQGIEKLFF. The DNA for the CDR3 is TGTGCCAGCAGCCAAGGACAGGGGATTGAAAAACTGTTTTTT.

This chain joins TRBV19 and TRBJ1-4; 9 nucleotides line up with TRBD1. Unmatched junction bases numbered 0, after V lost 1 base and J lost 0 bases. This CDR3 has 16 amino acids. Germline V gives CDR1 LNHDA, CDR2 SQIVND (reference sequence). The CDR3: CASSIGQGATNEKLFF. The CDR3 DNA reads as TGTGCCAGTAGTATAGGACAGGGGGCAACTAATGAAAAACTGTTTTTT.

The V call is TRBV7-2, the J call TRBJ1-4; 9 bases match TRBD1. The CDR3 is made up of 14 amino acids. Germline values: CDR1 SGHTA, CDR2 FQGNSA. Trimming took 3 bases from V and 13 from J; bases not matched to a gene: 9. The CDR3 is CASSFRSGTGRLFF. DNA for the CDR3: TGTGCCAGCAGCTTTCGATCCGGGACAGGGCGACTGTTTTTT.

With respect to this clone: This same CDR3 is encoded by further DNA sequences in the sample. For the CDR3, the DNA is TGTGCCAGCTCACCCCAGGGATCCTACAATGAGCAGTTCTTC. Translated, it gives CASSPQGSYNEQFF. V gene TRBV18 combines with J gene TRBJ2-1; D is perhaps TRBD1 (5 bases). Germline-derived CDR1 and CDR2 are KGHSH and LQKENI. The CDR3 totals 14 residues. Trimming cost V 3 bases and J 1 base, with 7 bases left between them. Looking up the rest from reference TRBV18 and TRBJ2-1 gives the full variable domain: NAGVMQNPRHLVRRRGQEARLRCSPMKGHSHVYWYRQLPEEGLKFMVYLQKENIIDESGMPKERFSAEFPKEGPSILRIQQVVRGDSAAYFCASSPQGSYNEQFFGPGTRLTVL.

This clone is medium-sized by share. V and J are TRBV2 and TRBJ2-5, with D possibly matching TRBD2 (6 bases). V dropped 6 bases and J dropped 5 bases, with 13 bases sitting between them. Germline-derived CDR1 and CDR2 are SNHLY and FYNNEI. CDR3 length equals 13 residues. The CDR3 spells CASREGKSETQYF. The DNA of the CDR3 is TGTGCCAGCAGGGAGGGCAAATCGGAGACCCAGTACTTC. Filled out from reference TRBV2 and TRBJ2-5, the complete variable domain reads EPEVTQTPSHQVTQMGQEVILRCVPISNHLYFYWYRQILGQKVEFLVSFYNNEISEKSEIFDDQFSVERPDGSNFTLKIRSTKLEDSAMYFCASREGKSETQYFGPGTRLLVL.

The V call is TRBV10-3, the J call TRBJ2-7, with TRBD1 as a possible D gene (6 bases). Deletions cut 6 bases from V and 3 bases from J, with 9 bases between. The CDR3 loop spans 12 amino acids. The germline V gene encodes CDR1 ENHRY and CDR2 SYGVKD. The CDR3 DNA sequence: TGTGCCATCAGCCGACAGGACTACGAGCAGTACTTC. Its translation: CAISRQDYEQYF.

The CDR3 sequence: CASSGVEAGYEQYF. The CDR3 DNA reads TGTGCCAGCAGCGGTGTGGAGGCGGGCTACGAGCAGTACTTC. The chain employs TRBV21-1 and TRBJ2-7; the DNA was not used to check the table's D call, TRBD2. TRBV21-1 is a pseudogene. The CDR3 covers 14 residues.

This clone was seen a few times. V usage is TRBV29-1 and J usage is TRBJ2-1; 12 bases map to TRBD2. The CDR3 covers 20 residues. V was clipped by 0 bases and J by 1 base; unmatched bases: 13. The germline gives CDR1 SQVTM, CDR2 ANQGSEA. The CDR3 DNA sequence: TGCAGCGTTGAAGAACTATCGGCTAGCGGGAGGGTTGGGTCCTACAATGAGCAGTTCTTC. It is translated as CSVEELSASGRVGSYNEQFF.

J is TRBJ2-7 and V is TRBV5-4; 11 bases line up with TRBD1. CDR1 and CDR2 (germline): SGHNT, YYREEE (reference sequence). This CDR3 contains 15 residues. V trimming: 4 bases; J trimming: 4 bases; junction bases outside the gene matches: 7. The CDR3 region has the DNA TGTGCCAGCAGCCAGGCCGGGACAGGGGGTTACGAGCAGTACTTC. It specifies CASSQAGTGGYEQYF.

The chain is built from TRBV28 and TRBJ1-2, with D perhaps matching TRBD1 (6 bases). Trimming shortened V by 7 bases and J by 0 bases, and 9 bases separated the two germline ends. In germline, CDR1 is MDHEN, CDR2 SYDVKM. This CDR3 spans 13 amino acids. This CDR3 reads CASTSGANYGYTF. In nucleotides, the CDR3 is TGTGCCAGCACCTCAGGGGCTAACTATGGCTACACCTTC.

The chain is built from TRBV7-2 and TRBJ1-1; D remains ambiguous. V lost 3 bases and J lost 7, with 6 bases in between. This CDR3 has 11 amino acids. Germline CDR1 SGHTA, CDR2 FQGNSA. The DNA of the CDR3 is TGTGCCAGCAGCTTGAACGGTGAAGCTTTCTTT. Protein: CASSLNGEAFF.

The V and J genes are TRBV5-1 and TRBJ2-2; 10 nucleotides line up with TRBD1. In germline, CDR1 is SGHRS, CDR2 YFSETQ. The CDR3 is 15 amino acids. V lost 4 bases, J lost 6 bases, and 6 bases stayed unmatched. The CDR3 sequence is CASSPGTGVSGELFF. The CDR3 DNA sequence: TGCGCCAGCAGCCCCGGGACAGGGGTGTCCGGGGAGCTGTTTTTT.

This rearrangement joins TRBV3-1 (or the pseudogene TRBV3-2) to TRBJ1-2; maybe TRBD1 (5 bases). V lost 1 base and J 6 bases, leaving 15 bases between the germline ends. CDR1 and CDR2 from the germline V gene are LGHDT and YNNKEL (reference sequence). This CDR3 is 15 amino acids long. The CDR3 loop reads CASSQVWWGADGYTF. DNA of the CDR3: TGTGCCAGCAGCCAAGTCTGGTGGGGCGCAGATGGCTACACCTTC.

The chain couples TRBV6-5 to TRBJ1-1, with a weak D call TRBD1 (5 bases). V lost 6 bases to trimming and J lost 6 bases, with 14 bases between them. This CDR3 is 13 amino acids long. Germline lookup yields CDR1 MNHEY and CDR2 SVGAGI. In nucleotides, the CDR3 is TGTGCCAGCAGAGGGACTCGGGTTGCTGAAGCTTTCTTT. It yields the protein CASRGTRVAEAFF.

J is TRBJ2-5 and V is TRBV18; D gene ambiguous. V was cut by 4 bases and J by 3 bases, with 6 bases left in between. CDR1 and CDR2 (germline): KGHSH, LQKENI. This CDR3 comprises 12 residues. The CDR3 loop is CASSLREETQYF. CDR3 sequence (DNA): TGTGCCAGCTCACTAAGAGAAGAGACCCAGTACTTC.

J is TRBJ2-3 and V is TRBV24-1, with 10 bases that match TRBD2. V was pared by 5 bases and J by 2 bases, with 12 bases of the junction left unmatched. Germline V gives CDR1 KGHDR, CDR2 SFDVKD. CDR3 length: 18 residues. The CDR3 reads CATSAIAGGLFSTDTQYF. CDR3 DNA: TGTGCCACCAGTGCCATAGCGGGAGGCCTCTTTTCCACAGATACGCAGTATTTT.

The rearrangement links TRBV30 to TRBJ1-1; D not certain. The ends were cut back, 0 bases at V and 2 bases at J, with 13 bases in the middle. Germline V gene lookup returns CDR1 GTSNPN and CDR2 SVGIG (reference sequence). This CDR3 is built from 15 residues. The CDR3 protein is CAWSVLASTNTEAFF. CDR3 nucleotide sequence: TGTGCCTGGAGTGTACTAGCTTCGACTAACACTGAAGCTTTCTTT.

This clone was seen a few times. CDR3 bases: TGTGCCAGCAGCTTAGTCGGGGGGAACACTGAAGCTTTCTTT. This encodes CASSLVGGNTEAFF. The chain uses TRBV7-2 and TRBJ1-1, with D perhaps matching TRBD1 (5 bases). In germline, CDR1 is SGHTA, CDR2 FQGNSA. With 1 base removed from V and 1 base from J, the gap between germline ends came to 7 bases. CDR3 length: 14 residues.

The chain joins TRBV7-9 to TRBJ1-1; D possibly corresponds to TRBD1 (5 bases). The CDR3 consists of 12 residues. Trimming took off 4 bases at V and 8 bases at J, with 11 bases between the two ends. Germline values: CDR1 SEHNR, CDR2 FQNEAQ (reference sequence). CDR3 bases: TGTGCCAGCAGCTCCGCCGGGGGGGAAGCTTTCTTT. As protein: CASSSAGGEAFF.

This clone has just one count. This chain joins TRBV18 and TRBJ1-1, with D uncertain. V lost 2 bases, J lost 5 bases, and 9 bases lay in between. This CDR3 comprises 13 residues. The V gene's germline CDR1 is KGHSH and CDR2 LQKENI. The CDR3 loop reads CASSPDTSTEAFF. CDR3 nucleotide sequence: TGTGCCAGCTCACCAGATACAAGTACTGAAGCTTTCTTT.

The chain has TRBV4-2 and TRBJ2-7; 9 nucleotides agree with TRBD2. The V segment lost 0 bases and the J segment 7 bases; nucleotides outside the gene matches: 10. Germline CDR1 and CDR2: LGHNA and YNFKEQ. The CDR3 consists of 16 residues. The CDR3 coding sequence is TGTGCCAGCAGCCAAGATTATAGCGGGAGTCTCCGGGAGCAGTACTTC. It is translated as CASSQDYSGSLREQYF.

The CDR3 spells CASSLEGGNTEAFF. The CDR3, as DNA: TGTGCCAGCAGCTTAGAAGGAGGGAACACTGAAGCTTTCTTT. This chain joins TRBV11-3 and TRBJ1-1; D uncertain. CDR1 is SGHNT, CDR2 YENEEA, per germline. The ends were cut back, 0 bases at V and 1 base at J, with 6 bases in the middle. CDR3 size: 14 residues. The whole variable domain, remainder taken from reference TRBV11-3 and TRBJ1-1, is EAGVVQSPRYKIIEKKQPVAFWCNPISGHNTLYWYLQNLGQGPELLIRYENEEAVDDSQLPKDRFSAERLKGVDSTLKIQPAELGDSAVYLCASSLEGGNTEAFFGQGTRLTVV.

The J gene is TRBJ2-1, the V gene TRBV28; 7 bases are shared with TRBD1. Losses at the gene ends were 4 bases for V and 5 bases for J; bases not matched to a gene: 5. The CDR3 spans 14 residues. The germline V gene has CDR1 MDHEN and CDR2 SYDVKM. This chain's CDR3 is CASSSTGTDNEQFF. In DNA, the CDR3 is TGTGCCAGCAGTTCCACCGGGACAGACAATGAGCAGTTCTTC.

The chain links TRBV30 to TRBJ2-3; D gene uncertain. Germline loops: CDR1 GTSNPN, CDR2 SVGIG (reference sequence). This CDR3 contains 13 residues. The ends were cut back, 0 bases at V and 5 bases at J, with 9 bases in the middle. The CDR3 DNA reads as TGTGCCTGGAGTGTACACGATGAAGATACGCAGTATTTT. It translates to CAWSVHDEDTQYF.

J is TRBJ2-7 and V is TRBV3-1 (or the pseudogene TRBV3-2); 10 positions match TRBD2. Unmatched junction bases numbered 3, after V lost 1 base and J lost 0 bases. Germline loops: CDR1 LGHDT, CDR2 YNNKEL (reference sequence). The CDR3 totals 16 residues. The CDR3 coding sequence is TGTGCCAGCAGCCAAGCCCCTAGCGGGAGCTCCTACGAGCAGTACTTC. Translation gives CASSQAPSGSSYEQYF.

CDR3 loop: CASSAPGTSGAQETQYF. The CDR3 DNA sequence: TGTGCCAGCAGCGCGCCCGGGACTAGCGGTGCACAAGAGACCCAGTACTTC. The chain combines TRBV2 with TRBJ2-5, with TRBD2 matching 11 bases. CDR1 is SNHLY, CDR2 FYNNEI, per germline. CDR3 length: 17 residues. V dropped 6 bases and J dropped 2; count of bases not matched to a gene: 11.

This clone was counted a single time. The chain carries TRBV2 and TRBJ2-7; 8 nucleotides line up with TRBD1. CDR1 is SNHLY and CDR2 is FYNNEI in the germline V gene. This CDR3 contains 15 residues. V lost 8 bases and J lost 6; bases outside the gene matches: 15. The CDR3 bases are TGTGCCAGCGGGGGCCGGGGACAGGCGAAAGTCGAGCAGTACTTC. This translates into CASGGRGQAKVEQYF.

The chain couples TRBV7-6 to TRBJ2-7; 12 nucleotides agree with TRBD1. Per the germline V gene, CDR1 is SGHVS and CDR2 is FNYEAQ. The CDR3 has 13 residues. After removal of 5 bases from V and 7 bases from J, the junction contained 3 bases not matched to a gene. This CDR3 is CASSRDRGLEQYF. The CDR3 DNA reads TGTGCCAGCAGCAGGGACAGGGGGCTTGAGCAGTACTTC.

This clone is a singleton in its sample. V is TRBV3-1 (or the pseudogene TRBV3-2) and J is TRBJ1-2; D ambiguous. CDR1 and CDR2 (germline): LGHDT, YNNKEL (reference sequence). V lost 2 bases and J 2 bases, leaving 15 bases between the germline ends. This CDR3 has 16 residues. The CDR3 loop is CASSQSLVTTNYGYTF. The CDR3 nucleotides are TGTGCCAGCAGCCAAAGTCTGGTAACAACCAACTATGGCTACACCTTC.

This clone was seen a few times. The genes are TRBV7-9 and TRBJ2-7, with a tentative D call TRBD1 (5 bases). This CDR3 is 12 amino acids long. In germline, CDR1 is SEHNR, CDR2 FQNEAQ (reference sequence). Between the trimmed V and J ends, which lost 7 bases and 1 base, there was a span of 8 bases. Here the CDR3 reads CASTQGSYEQYF. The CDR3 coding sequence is TGTGCCAGCACCCAGGGTTCCTACGAGCAGTACTTC.

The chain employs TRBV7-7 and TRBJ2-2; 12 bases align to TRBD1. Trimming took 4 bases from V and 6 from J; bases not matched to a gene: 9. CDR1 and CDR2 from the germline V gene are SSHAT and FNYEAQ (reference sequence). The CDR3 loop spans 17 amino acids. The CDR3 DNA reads TGTGCCAGCAGCTCAAATCCGGGACAGGGGGCCTCCGGGGAGCTGTTTTTT. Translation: CASSSNPGQGASGELFF.